This record covers a single T cell receptor beta chain. Its antigen is undetermined. Incorporated into the TCR beta cDNA libraries were unique molecular identifiers, which served to reduce PCR and sequencing biases. TCRdb processed the PCR reads anew with MiXCR; each CDR3 protein has one entry. The sample has hundreds of thousands of distinct CDR3 sequences, roughly 27% seen once; the top ten hold about 0.5%. The data originate from a study of post-analysis software for immune sequencing data. Study-level points and caveats: Included in a set of 5 or 6 TRBV segments more frequent in patients than controls were TRBV5-6, TRBV5-1 and TRBV20-1. Those with multiple sclerosis, the patient group, showed significantly lower normalized Chao1 diversity than controls.

The CDR3 contains 14 residues. CDR1 and CDR2 (germline): SGHKS, YYEKEE (reference sequence). V was cut by 5 bases and J by 5 bases, with 14 bases left in between. The chain employs TRBV5-5 and TRBJ2-1; weak D call: TRBD1 (6 bases). Sequenced: blood. The sequence came from a girl between 5 and 17 years old with multiple sclerosis. The CDR3 DNA sequence: TGTGCCAGCAGTTACGGACAGTCAGACAATGAGCAGTTCTTC. This gives the protein CASSYGQSDNEQFF.